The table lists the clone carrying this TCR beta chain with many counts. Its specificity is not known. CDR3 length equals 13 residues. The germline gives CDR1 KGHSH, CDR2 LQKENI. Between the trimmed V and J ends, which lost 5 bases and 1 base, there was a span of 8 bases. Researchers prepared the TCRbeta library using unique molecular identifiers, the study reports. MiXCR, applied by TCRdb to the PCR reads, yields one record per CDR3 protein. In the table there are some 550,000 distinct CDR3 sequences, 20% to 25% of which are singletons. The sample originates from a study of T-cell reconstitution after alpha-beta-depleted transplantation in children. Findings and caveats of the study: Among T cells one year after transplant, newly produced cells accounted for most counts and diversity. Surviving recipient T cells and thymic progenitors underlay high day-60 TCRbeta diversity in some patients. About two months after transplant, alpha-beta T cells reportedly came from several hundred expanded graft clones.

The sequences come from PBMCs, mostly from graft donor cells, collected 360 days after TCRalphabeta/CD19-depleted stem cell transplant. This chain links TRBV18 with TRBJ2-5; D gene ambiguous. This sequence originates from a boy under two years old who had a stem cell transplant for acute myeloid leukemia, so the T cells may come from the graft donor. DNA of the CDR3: TGTGCCAGCTCAGAAGTAGTCCAAGAGACCCAGTACTTC. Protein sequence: CASSEVVQETQYF.